Listed below are T cell receptor beta chains from one sample, sequenced in a study of human T cells and chemical hapten exposure. TCRdb ran MiXCR on the RACE reads and lists one entry per CDR3 protein. Found here are a few hundred thousand distinct CDR3 sequences, 5.5% of them singletons; the top ten hold approximately 8.2%. Material: whole blood, obtained in connection with sensitization to the hapten diphenylcyclopropenone (DPC). These receptors were obtained from a young woman with alopecia areata. Some clones in this sample may be carry-over from other donors' samples. The CDR3 runs from the conserved cysteine through the conserved F or W. The D gene is left open where the match is weak. Rows may omit the clone size; those that give it use once, few, many or a size class.

length | size | J | D | V | DNA | CDR3
13 | NA | TRBJ2-5 | TRBD1 | TRBV29-1 | TGCAGCGTACCTAATGGACAGGGGCGAACCCAGTACTTC | CSVPNGQGRTQYF
16 | NA | TRBJ1-5 | NA | TRBV19 | TGTGCCAGTAGTACCCGGGTCCAACCCGGCAATCAGCCCCAGCATTTT | CASSTRVQPGNQPQHF
13 | NA | TRBJ2-7 | NA | TRBV28 | TGTGCCAGCAGTCTCCTCGTTACCCACGAGCAGTACTTC | CASSLLVTHEQYF
14 | many | TRBJ1-6 | NA | TRBV5-6 | TGTGCCAGCAGCTTTTCTACAGGGTATTCACCCCTCCACTTT | CASSFSTGYSPLHF
14 | many | TRBJ1-5 | NA | TRBV10-3 | TGTGCCTCGACCCCGGGAACTAACAATCAGCCCCAGCATTTT | CASTPGTNNQPQHF
15 | few | TRBJ1-1 | NA | TRBV6-4 | TGTGCCAGCAGGCCCGTTGGGGGGGCGCAGGATGAAGCTTTCTTT | CASRPVGGAQDEAFF
14 | many | TRBJ1-2 | TRBD1 | TRBV12-3/TRBV12-4 | TGTGCCAGCAGACCGACAGGGGCAGCTGATGGCTACACCTTC | CASRPTGAADGYTF
13 | NA | TRBJ2-3 | NA | TRBV15 | TGTGCCACCCTCAGCAGAGTGACAGATACGCAGTATTTT | CATLSRVTDTQYF
14 | NA | TRBJ2-7 | NA | TRBV9 | TGTGCCAGCAGTGCCGGAGGGGGGGCCTACGAGCAGTACTTC | CASSAGGGAYEQYF
12 | NA | TRBJ1-5 | NA | TRBV15 | TGTGCCACCAGCAGAGTGAATCAGCCCCAGCATTTT | CATSRVNQPQHF
17 | many | TRBJ2-6 | TRBD1 | TRBV6-5 | TGTGCCAGCAGTTACGGGACAGGGGGCCCTGGGGCCAACGTCCTGACTTTC | CASSYGTGGPGANVLTF
19 | NA | TRBJ2-1 | TRBD2 | TRBV12-5 | TGTGCTAGTGGTTTGGTACTAGCGGGGGGCCGGAGCTCCTACAATGAGCAGTTCTTC | CASGLVLAGGRSSYNEQFF
12 | NA | TRBJ1-4 | NA | TRBV12-3/TRBV12-4 | TGTGCCAGCCGCGCCAAGGGAGAAAAACTGTTTTTT | CASRAKGEKLFF